This T cell receptor beta chain was sequenced for a study of blood T cell repertoires in COVID-19. Study overall: Samples representing acute and convalescent COVID-19 were sourced from the United States, Italy and Spain. Sources were T cells, B-cell-depleted T cells, or PBMCs; the material itself was cDNA or gDNA.

This CDR3 spans 14 amino acids. Germline CDR1 reads SGHRS; CDR2 reads YFSETQ. V lost 0 bases to trimming and J lost 8 bases, with 12 bases between them. Authors' methods: Reference gene primer amplification yielded estimated nucleated cell counts. Using immunoSEQ multiplex PCR, the repertoire was profiled, and TCRdb retains in-frame clones only, with some absent. V and J calls and clone size follow that table, whereas D and trimming were derived from the DNA. Of under 150,000 clones in the sample, around 85% were seen once. The sequence was collected from a human donor in a cohort sampled during active COVID-19. Specimen: peripheral blood. V gene TRBV5-1 combines with J gene TRBJ2-1, with D unresolved. This CDR3 reads CASSLEPSSDEQFF. The DNA of the CDR3 is TGCGCCAGCAGCTTGGAACCCTCGAGTGATGAGCAGTTCTTC. The whole variable domain, filled in from reference TRBV5-1 and TRBJ2-1, reads KAGVTQTPRYLIKTRGQQVTLSCSPISGHRSVSWYQQTPGQGLQFLFEYFSETQRNKGNFPGRFSGRQFSNSRSEMNVSTLELGDSALYLCASSLEPSSDEQFFGPGTRLTVL.